The present TCR beta chain was sequenced within a study of shared clonotypes between healthy human individuals. Study-wide context: With ages of 18 to 49, the donors were a couple of women and three men.

All donors were healthy HIV-negative adults lacking recent acute infections or vaccinations. About this clone: The antigen remains undetermined. The same CDR3 is also encoded by other DNA sequences in this sample.

V lost 3 bases and J lost 2, with 4 bases in between. In germline, CDR1 is SGHTA, CDR2 FQGNSA. The CDR3 length is 12 residues. Whole-study findings and limits: Of the naive CD4 clonotypes, around 4.7% were shared across a handful of donors.

Assay runs were performed at deep level. Profiled with immunoSEQ multiplex PCR; TCRdb holds only in-frame clones, not every one. The table records some 1.4 million clones, around 97% of them present only once. Sequenced: naive CD4+ T cells sorted from blood. Subset of the sample: CD45RA+ positively selected. The rearrangement links TRBV7-2 to TRBJ1-2, with D unresolved. The sequence derives from a young man in good health. The CDR3 region is CASSLENYGYTF. The CDR3 DNA reads as TGTGCCAGCAGCTTGGAAAACTATGGCTACACCTTC.